A single sample is the source of the 11 T cell receptor beta chains below, sequenced in a study of cytomegalovirus exposure and HLA in healthy donors. The PCR had 60 Vbeta and 13 Jbeta primers. Libraries were prepared by immunoSEQ multiplex PCR; TCRdb keeps only in-frame clonotypes and omits some of them. The sample includes over 150,000 clones, approximately 82% seen only once; the top ten take about 2.2%. What was sequenced was PBMCs. The receptors were sampled from a woman younger than 45 in good health and CMV-seronegative.

In the case of this clone: A junction boundary mismatches the germline segment, possibly from a read error. The chain is built from TRBV7-9 and TRBJ1-1, with 7 bases aligning to TRBD1. Germline V lookup: CDR1 SEHNR, CDR2 FQNEAQ (reference sequence). The CDR3 is 15 amino acids. The CDR3, as DNA: TGTTCCAGCAGCCATCAAGGGGGCCCGAACACTGAAGCTTTCTTT. Its protein product is CSSSHQGGPNTEAFF.

The chain uses TRBV29-1 and TRBJ2-7; 7 bases line up with TRBD1. Looked up from germline, CDR1 is SQVTM and CDR2 is ANQGSEA. V shed 5 bases, J shed 3 bases, and the junction held 4 bases outside the gene matches. This CDR3 has 12 residues. Here the CDR3 reads CSVQYRGYEQYF. CDR3 bases: TGCAGCGTTCAGTACAGGGGCTACGAGCAGTACTTC.

The rearrangement links TRBV10-2 to TRBJ2-5, with a possible D match to TRBD1 (5 bases). The CDR3 extends over 12 amino acids. The germline V gene has CDR1 WSHSY and CDR2 SAAADI. Trimming stripped 5 bases from V and 5 bases from J, with 9 bases between. The CDR3 sequence: CASSQGRETQYF. The CDR3 bases are TGCGCCAGCAGTCAGGGCCGGGAGACCCAGTACTTC.

The chain uses TRBV6-6 and TRBJ2-5, with 11 nucleotides matching TRBD1. The CDR3 is made up of 16 amino acids. J lost 2 bases, V lost 3 bases, and 5 bases had no gene match. Per germline, CDR1 MNHNY and CDR2 SVGAGI (reference sequence). CDR3 bases: TGTGCCAGCAGTTATCGGACAGGGGGCACACAAGAGACCCAGTACTTC. It is translated as CASSYRTGGTQETQYF.

The chain employs TRBV25-1 and TRBJ2-5; 8 nucleotides align to TRBD1. The CDR3 contains 17 residues. Losses at the gene ends were 6 bases for V and 4 bases for J; bases not matched to a gene: 16. CDR1 is MGHDK and CDR2 is SYGVNS in the germline V gene. For the CDR3, the DNA is TGTGCCAGCAGCGTAATGCCAGGGGGCGCAAAGAGAGAGACCCAGTACTTC. The encoded protein is CASSVMPGGAKRETQYF.

The chain carries TRBV4-3 and TRBJ2-3, with TRBD1 matching over 8 bases. Germline values: CDR1 LGHNA, CDR2 YSLEER. The CDR3 runs 19 residues. After removal of 0 bases from V and 2 bases from J, the junction contained 13 bases not matched to a gene. The CDR3 coding sequence is TGCGCCAGCAGCCAAGATCCCCACGGGACAGGCAGGACCACAGATACGCAGTATTTT. It codes for CASSQDPHGTGRTTDTQYF.

To note about this clone: Sequence at one end of the junction differs from germline and may be a read error. The CDR3, as DNA: TGTGCCACGTCGACAGGGACCGACTCTGGGGCCAACGGCCTGACTTTC. It translates to CATSTGTDSGANGLTF. This chain uses TRBV10-3 with TRBJ2-6; TRBD1 matches 7 bases. Germline CDR1 ENHRY, CDR2 SYGVKD. The length of the CDR3 is 16 residues.

This clone was seen only a few times. V usage is TRBV5-4 and J usage is TRBJ1-2, with D perhaps TRBD1 (6 bases). This CDR3 is 15 amino acids long. Germline CDR1 is SGHNT and CDR2 is YYREEE (reference sequence). The ends were cut back, 4 bases at V and 5 bases at J, with 18 bases in the middle. CDR3: CASSQITGIPYGYTF. The DNA for the CDR3 is TGTGCCAGCAGCCAGATTACAGGGATTCCTTATGGCTACACCTTC.

V gene TRBV7-9 combines with J gene TRBJ2-1; tentatively, D is TRBD2 (7 bases). The CDR3 covers 16 residues. Germline V lookup: CDR1 SEHNR, CDR2 FQNEAQ (reference sequence). The V and J ends lost 5 bases and 1 base respectively, with 15 bases between them. In DNA, the CDR3 is TGTGCCAGCAGCCCAATAGGGGGGGCTTCCTACAATGAGCAGTTCTTC. Protein: CASSPIGGASYNEQFF.

In this sample, this clone turned up a few times. V and J are TRBV5-4 and TRBJ1-2, with TRBD1 matching 7 bases. The CDR3 is 13 residues long. V dropped 4 bases and J dropped 7; count of bases not matched to a gene: 7. CDR1 SGHNT and CDR2 YYREEE come from the germline V gene (reference sequence). The CDR3 is CASSPDRAGGYTF. DNA for the CDR3: TGTGCCAGCAGCCCAGACAGGGCCGGTGGCTACACCTTC.

V gene TRBV4-3 combines with J gene TRBJ2-1, with 7 nucleotides matching TRBD2. The CDR3 contains 15 residues. Unmatched junction bases numbered 4, after V lost 4 bases and J lost 1 base. Germline CDR1 is LGHNA and CDR2 is YSLEER. CDR3 DNA: TGCGCCAGCAGCCCTGGGACTAAGTCCTACAATGAGCAGTTCTTC. This codes for CASSPGTKSYNEQFF.